Shown below are 14 T cell receptor beta chains from a single sample sequenced in a study of monozygotic twins with inflammatory bowel disease. TCRdb re-called the 5' RACE reads and catalogs CDR3 proteins one per entry, DNA excluded. This sample's table reports a few hundred thousand distinct CDR3 sequences. Specimen: blood. These receptors were collected from a human donor with ulcerative colitis or Crohn's disease, or a healthy co-twin of an affected twin (not recorded which).

The CDR3 protein is CASSVQAFGYTF. The chain recombines TRBV7-2 with TRBJ1-2. Germline V gene lookup returns CDR1 SGHTA and CDR2 FQGNSA. The CDR3 consists of 12 residues.

The V gene is TRBV20-1, the J gene TRBJ1-6. Germline V lookup: CDR1 DFQATT, CDR2 SNEGSKA (reference sequence). The CDR3 spans 14 residues. CDR3 protein: CSARGLVYNSPLHF.

CDR3 sequence: CASSLLGGKDQPQHF. The chain joins TRBV5-1 to TRBJ1-5. The CDR3 loop spans 15 amino acids. Per the germline V gene, CDR1 is SGHRS and CDR2 is YFSETQ.

The genes are TRBV3-1 and TRBJ2-1; the TRBD1 assignment by TCRdb is unverifiable without DNA. The CDR3 length is 19 residues. Germline assignment: CDR1 LGHDT and CDR2 YNNKEL (reference sequence). This chain's CDR3 is CASSPRDRGFADYYNEQFF.

The chain recombines TRBV2 with TRBJ2-3; checking the TCRdb D call of TRBD1 is not possible without DNA. In germline, CDR1 is SNHLY, CDR2 FYNNEI. The CDR3 spans 14 residues. The CDR3 region is CASRGGQGPDTQYF.

V usage is TRBV4-3 and J usage is TRBJ2-1; TCRdb lists TRBD1, though no DNA is available to test this call. Germline V gene data show CDR1 as LGHNA and CDR2 as YSLEER. This CDR3 has 16 residues. The CDR3 region is CASSQVGGTVWGEQFF.

The rearrangement joins TRBV11-1 to TRBJ1-1; checking the TCRdb D call of TRBD1 is not possible without DNA. Per the germline V gene, CDR1 is SGHAT and CDR2 is FQDESV (reference sequence). This CDR3 is 13 amino acids long. The CDR3 here is CASSLYRTAEAFF.

This rearrangement joins TRBV6-2 or TRBV6-3 to TRBJ2-1; TCRdb's D gene call, TRBD1, goes unchecked for lack of DNA. Germline lookup yields CDR1 MNHEY and CDR2 SVGEGT. The CDR3 totals 15 residues. The chain's CDR3 is CASTKPGQGLNEQFF.

CDR3 protein: CASSLGVGGPLHF. This chain uses TRBV7-2 with TRBJ1-6; TCRdb reports TRBD1, a call that lacks DNA to check it against. The CDR3 contains 13 residues. CDR1 is SGHTA, CDR2 FQGNSA, per germline.

V usage is TRBV7-2 and J usage is TRBJ2-1; TCRdb returns TRBD2, unconfirmable since there is no DNA. Germline V gives CDR1 SGHTA, CDR2 FQGNSA. This CDR3 is built from 14 residues. The CDR3 protein is CASSLTGGPLKQFF.

J is TRBJ2-1 and V is TRBV5-5; TCRdb designates TRBD1, a call that cannot be tested without DNA. CDR1 SGHKS and CDR2 YYEKEE come from the germline V gene (reference sequence). CDR3 length: 16 amino acids. Here the CDR3 reads CASSPLGQLLANEQFF.

This chain connects TRBV7-2 to TRBJ1-6; there is no DNA to check the TCRdb D call of TRBD1. This CDR3 comprises 14 residues. The germline gives CDR1 SGHTA, CDR2 FQGNSA. The CDR3 reads CASSQRQGESPLHF. Supplemented by reference TRBV7-2 and TRBJ1-6, the full variable domain reads GAGVSQSPSNKVTEKGKDVELRCDPISGHTALYWYRQSLGQGLEFLIYFQGNSAPDKSGLPSDRFSAERTGGSVSTLTIQRTQQEDSAVYLCASSQRQGESPLHFGNGTRLTVT.

V usage is TRBV7-2 and J usage is TRBJ1-5; the D call of TRBD1 rests on TCRdb alone, since no DNA is present to check it. The CDR3 totals 14 residues. Germline CDR1 is SGHTA and CDR2 is FQGNSA. The CDR3 reads CASSPDRGHQPQHF.

The chain is built from TRBV7-9 and TRBJ2-7; TCRdb's assignment of TRBD2 cannot be checked, as there is no DNA. The CDR3 runs to 16 residues. Germline V gives CDR1 SEHNR, CDR2 FQNEAQ (reference sequence). The CDR3 sequence: CASSSTSGAFSYEQYF.